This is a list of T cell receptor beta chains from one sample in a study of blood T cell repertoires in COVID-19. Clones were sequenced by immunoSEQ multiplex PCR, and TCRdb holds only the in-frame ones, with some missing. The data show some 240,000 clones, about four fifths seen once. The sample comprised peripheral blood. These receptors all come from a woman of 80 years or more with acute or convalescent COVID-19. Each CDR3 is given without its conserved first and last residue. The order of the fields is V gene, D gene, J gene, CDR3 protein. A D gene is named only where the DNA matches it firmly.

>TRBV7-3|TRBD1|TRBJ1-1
ASSLKGAAEAF
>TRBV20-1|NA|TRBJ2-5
SARGPSQY
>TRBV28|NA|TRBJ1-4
ASSPTRREKLF
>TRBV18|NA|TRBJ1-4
ASSPPGGAREKLF
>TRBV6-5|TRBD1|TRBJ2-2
ASSPLQGVTGELF
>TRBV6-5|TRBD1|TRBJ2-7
ASSSSPGQGQQY
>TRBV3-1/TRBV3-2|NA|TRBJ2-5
ASSPTGEVETQY
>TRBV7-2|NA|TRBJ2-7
ASSLGGKPYEQY
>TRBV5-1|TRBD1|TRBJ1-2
ASSLEGTGTPWGYT
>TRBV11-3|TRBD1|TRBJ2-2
ASSLGQGDTGELF
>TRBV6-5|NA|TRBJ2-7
ASSYDDSSYEQY
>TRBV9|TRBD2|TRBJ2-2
ASSGTSGTNTGELF
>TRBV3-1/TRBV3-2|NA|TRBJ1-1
ASSWGDEAF
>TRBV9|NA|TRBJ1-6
ASSVEGQYNSPLH
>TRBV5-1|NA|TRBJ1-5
ASSDTGNQPQH
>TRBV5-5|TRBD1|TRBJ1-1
ASSLEPGQFFTEAF
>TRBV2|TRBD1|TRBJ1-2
ASSGRQAGTDYGYT
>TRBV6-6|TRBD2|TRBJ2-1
ASSPGLAGVYNEQF
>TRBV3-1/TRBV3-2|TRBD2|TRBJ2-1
ASSQGGVNEQF
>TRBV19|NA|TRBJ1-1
ASSPGQNTEAF
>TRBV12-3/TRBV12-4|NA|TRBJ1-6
ASSSGNSPLH
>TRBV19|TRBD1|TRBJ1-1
ASSTGQMNTEAF
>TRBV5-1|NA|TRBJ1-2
ASSLLGEGGIYGYT
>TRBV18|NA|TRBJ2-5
ASSPPSVETQY
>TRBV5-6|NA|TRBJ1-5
ASSSRQGASNQPQH
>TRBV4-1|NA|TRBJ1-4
ASTVQDGEKLF
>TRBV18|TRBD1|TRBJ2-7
ASSPRQGGEQY